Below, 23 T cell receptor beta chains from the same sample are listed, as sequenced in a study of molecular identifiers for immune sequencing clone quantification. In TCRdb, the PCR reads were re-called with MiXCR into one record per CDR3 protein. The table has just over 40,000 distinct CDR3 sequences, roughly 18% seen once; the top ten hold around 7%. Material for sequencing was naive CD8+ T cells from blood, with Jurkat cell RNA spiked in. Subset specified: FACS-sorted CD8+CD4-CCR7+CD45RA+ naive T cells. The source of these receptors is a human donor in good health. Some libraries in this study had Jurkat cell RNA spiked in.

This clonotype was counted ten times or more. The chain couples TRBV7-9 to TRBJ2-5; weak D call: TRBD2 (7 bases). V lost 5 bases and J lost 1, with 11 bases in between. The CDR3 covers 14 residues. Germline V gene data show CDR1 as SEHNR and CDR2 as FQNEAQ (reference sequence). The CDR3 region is CASSERDTQETQYF. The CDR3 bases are TGTGCCAGCAGCGAGCGGGACACCCAAGAGACCCAGTACTTC.

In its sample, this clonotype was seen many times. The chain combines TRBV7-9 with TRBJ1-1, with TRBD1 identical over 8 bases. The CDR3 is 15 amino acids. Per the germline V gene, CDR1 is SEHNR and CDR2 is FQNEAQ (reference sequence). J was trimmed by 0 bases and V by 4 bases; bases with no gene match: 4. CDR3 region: CASSSGQGLNTEAFF. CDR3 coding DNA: TGTGCCAGCAGCTCAGGACAGGGATTGAACACTGAAGCTTTCTTT. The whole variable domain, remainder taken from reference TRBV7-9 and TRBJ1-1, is DTGVSQNPRHKITKRGQNVTFRCDPISEHNRLYWYRQTLGQGPEFLTYFQNEAQLEKSRLLSDRFSAERPKGSFSTLEIQRTEQGDSAMYLCASSSGQGLNTEAFFGQGTRLTVV.

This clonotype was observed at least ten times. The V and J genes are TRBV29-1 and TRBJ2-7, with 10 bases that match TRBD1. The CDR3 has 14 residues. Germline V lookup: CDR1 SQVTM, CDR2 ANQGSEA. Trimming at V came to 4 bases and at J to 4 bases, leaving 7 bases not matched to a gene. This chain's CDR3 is CSVGDRGRLYEQYF. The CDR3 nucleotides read TGCAGCGTTGGCGACAGGGGGCGTTTATACGAGCAGTACTTC.

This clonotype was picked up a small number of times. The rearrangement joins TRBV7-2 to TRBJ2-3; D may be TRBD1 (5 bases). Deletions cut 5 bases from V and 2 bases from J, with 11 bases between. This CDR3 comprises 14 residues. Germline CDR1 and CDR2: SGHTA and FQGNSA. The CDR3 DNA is TGTGCCAGCAGCCCCCGACAGAACACAGATACGCAGTATTTT. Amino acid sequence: CASSPRQNTDTQYF.

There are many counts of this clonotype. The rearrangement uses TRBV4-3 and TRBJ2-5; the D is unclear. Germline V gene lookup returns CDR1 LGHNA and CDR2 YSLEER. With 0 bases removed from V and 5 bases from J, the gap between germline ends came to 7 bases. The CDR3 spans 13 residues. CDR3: CASSQEEGETQYF. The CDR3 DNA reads TGCGCCAGCAGCCAAGAAGAAGGGGAGACCCAGTACTTC.

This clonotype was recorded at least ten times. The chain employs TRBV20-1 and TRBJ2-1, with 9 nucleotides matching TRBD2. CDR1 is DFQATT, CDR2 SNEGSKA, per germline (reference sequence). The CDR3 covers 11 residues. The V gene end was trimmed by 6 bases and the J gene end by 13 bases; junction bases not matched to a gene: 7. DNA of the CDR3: TGCAGTGCCACGGCGGGAGGGCCTCAGTTCTTC. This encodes CSATAGGPQFF.

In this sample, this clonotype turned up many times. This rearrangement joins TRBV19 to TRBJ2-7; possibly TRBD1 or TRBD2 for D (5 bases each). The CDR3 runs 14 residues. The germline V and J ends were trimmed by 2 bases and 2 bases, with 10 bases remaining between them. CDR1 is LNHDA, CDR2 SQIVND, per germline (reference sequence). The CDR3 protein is CASSIWQGAYEQYF. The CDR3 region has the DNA TGTGCCAGTAGTATATGGCAGGGAGCCTACGAGCAGTACTTC. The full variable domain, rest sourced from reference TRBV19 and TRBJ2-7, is DGGITQSPKYLFRKEGQNVTLSCEQNLNHDAMYWYRQDPGQGLRLIYYSQIVNDFQKGDIAEGYSVSREKKESFPLTVTSAQKNPTAFYLCASSIWQGAYEQYFGPGTRLTVT.

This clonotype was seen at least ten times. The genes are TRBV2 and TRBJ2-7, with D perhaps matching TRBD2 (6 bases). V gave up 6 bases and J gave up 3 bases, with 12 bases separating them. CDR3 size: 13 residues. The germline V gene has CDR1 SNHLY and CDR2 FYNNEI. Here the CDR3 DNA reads TGTGCCAGCAGCCGGGAGCCAGACTACGAGCAGTACTTC. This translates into CASSREPDYEQYF.

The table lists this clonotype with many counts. Written as DNA, the CDR3 is TGCAGCACTGCCGGGGTCGGGCCCCCAGATACGCAGTATTTT. Protein product: CSTAGVGPPDTQYF. The chain joins TRBV29-1 to TRBJ2-3; the D gene is possibly TRBD2 (5 bases). CDR1 is SQVTM, CDR2 ANQGSEA, per germline. Trimming cost V 8 bases and J 4 bases, with 19 bases left between them. The CDR3 loop spans 14 amino acids.

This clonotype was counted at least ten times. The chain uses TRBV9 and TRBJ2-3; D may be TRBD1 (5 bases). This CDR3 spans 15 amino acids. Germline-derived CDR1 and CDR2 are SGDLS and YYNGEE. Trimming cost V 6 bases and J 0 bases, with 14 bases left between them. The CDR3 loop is CASTTGFFSTDTQYF. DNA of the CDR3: TGTGCCAGCACCACAGGTTTCTTTAGCACAGATACGCAGTATTTT.

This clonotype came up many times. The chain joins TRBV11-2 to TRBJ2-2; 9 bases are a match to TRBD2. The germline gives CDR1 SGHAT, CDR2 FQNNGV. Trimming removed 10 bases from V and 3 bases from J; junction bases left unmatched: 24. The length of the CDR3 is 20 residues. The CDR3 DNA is TGTGCCACCCCGACCGGAGAGACTAGCGGCCGAGATTCCGACACCGGGGAGCTGTTTTTT. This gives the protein CATPTGETSGRDSDTGELFF.

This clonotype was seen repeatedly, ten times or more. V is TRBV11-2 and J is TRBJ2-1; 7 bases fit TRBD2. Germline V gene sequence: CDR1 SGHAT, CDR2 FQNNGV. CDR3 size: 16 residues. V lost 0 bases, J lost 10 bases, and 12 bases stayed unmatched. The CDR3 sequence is CASSLDLGTTKLEQFF. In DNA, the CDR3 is TGTGCCAGCAGCTTAGATCTGGGGACTACTAAGCTAGAGCAGTTCTTC.

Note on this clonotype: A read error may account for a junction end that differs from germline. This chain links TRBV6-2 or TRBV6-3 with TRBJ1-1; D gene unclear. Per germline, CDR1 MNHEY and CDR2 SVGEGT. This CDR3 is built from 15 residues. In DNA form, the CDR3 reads TGTGCCGGCAGTTATGAGTTATACTCAGGCACTGAAGCTTTCTTT. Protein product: CAGSYELYSGTEAFF.

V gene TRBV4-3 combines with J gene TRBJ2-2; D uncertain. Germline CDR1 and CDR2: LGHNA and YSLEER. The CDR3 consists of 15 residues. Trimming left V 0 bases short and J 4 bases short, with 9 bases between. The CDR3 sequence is CASSQDWRGTGELFF. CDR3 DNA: TGCGCCAGCAGCCAAGATTGGCGTGGCACCGGGGAGCTGTTTTTT.

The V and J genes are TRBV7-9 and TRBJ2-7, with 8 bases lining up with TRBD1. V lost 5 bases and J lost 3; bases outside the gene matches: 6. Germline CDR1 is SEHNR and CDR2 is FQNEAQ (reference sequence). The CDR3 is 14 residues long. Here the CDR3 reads CASSTGTGVYEQYF. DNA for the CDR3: TGTGCCAGCAGCACCGGGACAGGAGTCTACGAGCAGTACTTC.

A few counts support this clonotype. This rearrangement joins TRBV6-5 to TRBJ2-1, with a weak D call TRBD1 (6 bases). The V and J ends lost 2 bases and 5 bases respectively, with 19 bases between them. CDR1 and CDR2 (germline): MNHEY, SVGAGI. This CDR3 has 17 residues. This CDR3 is CASSYLLGQNLDNEQFF. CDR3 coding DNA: TGTGCCAGCAGTTACCTCCTAGGACAGAATTTGGACAATGAGCAGTTCTTC.

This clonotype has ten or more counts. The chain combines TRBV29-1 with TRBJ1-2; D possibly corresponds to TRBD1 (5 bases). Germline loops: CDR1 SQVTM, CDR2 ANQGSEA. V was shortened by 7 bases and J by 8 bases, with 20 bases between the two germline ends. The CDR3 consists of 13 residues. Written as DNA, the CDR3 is TGCAGCGCGATTATTGGGGGTTCGAGCGGCTACACCTTC. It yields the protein CSAIIGGSSGYTF.

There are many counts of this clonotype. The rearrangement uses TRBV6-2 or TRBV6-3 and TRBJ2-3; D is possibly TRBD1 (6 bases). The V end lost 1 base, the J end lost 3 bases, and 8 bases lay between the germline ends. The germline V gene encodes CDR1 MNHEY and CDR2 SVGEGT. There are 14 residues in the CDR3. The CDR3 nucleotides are TGTGCCAGCAGTTACTTAGGGACAACAGATACGCAGTATTTT. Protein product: CASSYLGTTDTQYF.

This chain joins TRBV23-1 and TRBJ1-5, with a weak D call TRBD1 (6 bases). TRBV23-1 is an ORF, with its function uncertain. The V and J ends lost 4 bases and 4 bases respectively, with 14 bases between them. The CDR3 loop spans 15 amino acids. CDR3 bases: TGCGCCAGCAGTCGCCCCAGGACAGCAAATCAGCCCCAGCATTTT. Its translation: CASSRPRTANQPQHF.

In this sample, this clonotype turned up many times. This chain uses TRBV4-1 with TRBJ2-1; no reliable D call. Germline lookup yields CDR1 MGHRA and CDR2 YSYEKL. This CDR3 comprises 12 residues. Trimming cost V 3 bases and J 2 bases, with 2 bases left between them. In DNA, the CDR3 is TGCGCCAGCAGCCATACCTACAATGAGCAGTTCTTC. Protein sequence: CASSHTYNEQFF.

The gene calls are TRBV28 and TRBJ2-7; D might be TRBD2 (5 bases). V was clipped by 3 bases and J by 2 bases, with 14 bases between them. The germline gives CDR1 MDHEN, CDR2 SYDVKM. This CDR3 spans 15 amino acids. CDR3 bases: TGTGCCAGCAGTTTCGAGGGAGACGCAGCCTACGAGCAGTACTTC. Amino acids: CASSFEGDAAYEQYF.

The CDR3, as DNA: TGTGCCAGCAGCGGATCTCCTAAGGGGAGATCCTACGGCTACACCTTC. Protein sequence: CASSGSPKGRSYGYTF. The chain uses TRBV9 and TRBJ1-2; D may be TRBD1 (5 bases). The CDR3 extends over 16 amino acids. From germline, CDR1 is SGDLS and CDR2 YYNGEE. Trimming took 3 bases from V and 8 from J, leaving 23 bases between them.

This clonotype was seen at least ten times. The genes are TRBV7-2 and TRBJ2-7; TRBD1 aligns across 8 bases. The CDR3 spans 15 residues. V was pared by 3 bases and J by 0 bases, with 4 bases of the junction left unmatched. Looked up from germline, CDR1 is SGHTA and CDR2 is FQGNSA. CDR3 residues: CASSFLGTGSYEQYF. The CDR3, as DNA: TGTGCCAGCAGCTTCCTCGGGACAGGCTCCTACGAGCAGTACTTC.